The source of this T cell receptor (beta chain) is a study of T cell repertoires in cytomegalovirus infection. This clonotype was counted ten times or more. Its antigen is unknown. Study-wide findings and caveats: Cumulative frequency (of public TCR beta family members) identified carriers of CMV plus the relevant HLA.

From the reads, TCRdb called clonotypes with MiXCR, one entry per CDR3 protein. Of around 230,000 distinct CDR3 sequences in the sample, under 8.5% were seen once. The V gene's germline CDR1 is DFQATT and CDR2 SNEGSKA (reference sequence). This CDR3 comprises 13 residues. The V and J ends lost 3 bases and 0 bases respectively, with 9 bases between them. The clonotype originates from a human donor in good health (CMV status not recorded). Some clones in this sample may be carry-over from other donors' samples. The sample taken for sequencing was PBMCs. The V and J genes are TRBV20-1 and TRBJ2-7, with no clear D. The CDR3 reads CSASGLPSYEQYF. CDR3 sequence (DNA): TGCAGTGCTAGTGGCCTACCCTCCTACGAGCAGTACTTC.